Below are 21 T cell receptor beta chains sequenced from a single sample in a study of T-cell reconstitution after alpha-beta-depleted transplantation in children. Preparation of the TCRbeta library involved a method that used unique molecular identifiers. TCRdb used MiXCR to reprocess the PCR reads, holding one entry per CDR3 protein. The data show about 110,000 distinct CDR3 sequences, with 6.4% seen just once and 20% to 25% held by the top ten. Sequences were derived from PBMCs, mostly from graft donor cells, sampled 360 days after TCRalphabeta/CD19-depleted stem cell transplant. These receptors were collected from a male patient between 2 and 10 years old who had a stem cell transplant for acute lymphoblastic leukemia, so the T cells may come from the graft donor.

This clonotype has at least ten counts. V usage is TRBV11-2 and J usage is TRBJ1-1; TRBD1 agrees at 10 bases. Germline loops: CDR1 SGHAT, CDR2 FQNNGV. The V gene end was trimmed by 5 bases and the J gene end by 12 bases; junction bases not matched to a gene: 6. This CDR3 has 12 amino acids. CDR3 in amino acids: CASSPGTGESFF. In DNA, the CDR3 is TGTGCCAGCAGCCCCGGGACAGGGGAATCTTTCTTT.

The CDR3 protein is CASSKDRAGGKLAKNIQYF. The CDR3 region has the DNA TGTGCCAGCAGCAAAGACCGGGCAGGGGGTAAACTAGCCAAAAACATTCAGTACTTC. V and J are TRBV11-1 and TRBJ2-4, with 7 bases that match TRBD1. In germline, CDR1 is SGHAT, CDR2 FQDESV (reference sequence). The trim removed 5 bases at V and 0 bases at J, leaving 16 bases unmatched. This CDR3 region has 19 residues.

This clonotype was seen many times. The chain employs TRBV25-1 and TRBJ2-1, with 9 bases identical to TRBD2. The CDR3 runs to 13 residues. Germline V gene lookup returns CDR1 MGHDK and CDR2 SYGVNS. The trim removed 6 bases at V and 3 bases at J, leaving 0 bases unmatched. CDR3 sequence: CASRLAGYNEQFF. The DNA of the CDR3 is TGTGCCAGCAGACTAGCGGGCTACAATGAGCAGTTCTTC.

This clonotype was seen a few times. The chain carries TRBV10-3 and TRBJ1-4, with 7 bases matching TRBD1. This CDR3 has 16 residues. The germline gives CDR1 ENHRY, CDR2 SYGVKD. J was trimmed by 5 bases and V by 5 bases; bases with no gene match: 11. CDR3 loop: CAISTSYSGGNEKLFF. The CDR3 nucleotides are TGTGCCATCAGTACCTCTTATTCAGGGGGGAATGAAAAACTGTTTTTT.

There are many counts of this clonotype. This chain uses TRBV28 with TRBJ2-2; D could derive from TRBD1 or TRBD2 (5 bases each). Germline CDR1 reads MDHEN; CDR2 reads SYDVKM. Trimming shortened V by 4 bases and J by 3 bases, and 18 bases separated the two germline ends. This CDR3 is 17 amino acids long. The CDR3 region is CASSSRTRRTDTGELFF. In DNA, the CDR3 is TGTGCCAGCAGTTCCCGGACAAGGAGGACGGACACCGGGGAGCTGTTTTTT.

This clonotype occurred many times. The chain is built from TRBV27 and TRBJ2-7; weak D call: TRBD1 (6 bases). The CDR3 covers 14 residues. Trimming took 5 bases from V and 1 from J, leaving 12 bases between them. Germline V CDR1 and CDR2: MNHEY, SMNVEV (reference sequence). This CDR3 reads CASSPRTASYEQYF. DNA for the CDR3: TGTGCCAGCAGTCCCCGGACAGCGTCCTACGAGCAGTACTTC.

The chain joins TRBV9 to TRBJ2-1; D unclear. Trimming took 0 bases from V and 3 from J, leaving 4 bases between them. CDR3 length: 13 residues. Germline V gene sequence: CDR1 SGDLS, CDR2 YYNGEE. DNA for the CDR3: TGTGCCAGCAGCGTAGCTGGCTACAATGAGCAGTTCTTC. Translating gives CASSVAGYNEQFF. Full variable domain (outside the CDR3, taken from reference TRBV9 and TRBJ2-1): DSGVTQTPKHLITATGQRVTLRCSPRSGDLSVYWYQQSLDQGLQFLIQYYNGEERAKGNILERFSAQQFPDLHSELNLSSLELGDSALYFCASSVAGYNEQFFGPGTRLTVL.

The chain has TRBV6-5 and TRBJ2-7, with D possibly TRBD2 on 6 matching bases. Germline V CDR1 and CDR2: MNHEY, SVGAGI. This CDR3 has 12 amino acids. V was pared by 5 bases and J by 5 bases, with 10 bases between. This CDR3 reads CASSPPGDEQYF. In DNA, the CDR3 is TGTGCCAGCAGTCCACCGGGGGACGAGCAGTACTTC.

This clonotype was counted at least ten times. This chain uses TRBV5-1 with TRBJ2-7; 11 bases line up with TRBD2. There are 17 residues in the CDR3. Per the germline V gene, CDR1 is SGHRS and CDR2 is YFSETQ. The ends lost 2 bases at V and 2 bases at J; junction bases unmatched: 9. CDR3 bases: TGCGCCAGCAGCTTAAAACTAGCGGGAGTGTCGACCTACGAGCAGTACTTC. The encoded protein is CASSLKLAGVSTYEQYF.

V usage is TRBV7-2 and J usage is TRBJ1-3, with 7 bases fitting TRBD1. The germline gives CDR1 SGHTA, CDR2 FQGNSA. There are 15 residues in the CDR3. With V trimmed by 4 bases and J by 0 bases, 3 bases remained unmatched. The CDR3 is CASSSGQFSGNTIYF. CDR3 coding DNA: TGTGCCAGCAGCTCGGGACAGTTCTCTGGAAACACCATATATTTT.

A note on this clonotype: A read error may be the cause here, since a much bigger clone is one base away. Written as DNA, the CDR3 is TGTGCCAGCCCGGGGAACACCGAGGAGCTGTTTTTT. This translates into CASPGNTEELFF. The chain joins TRBV6-6 to TRBJ2-2; D perhaps matches TRBD2 (5 bases). The CDR3 is 12 amino acids. Germline V CDR1 and CDR2: MNHNY, SVGAGI (reference sequence).

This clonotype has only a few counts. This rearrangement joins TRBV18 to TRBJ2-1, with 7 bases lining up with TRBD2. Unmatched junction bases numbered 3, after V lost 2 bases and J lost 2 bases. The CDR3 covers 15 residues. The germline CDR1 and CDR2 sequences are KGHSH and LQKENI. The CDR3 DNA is TGTGCCAGCTCACCATCAACTAGCGCCTACAATGAGCAGTTCTTC. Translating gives CASSPSTSAYNEQFF.

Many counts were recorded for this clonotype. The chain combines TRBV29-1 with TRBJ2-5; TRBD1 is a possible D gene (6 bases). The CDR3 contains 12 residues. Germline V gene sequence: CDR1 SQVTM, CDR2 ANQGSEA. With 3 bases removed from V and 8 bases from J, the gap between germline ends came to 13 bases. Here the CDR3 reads CSVDGQPGTQYF. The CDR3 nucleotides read TGCAGCGTTGACGGACAGCCAGGCACCCAGTACTTC.

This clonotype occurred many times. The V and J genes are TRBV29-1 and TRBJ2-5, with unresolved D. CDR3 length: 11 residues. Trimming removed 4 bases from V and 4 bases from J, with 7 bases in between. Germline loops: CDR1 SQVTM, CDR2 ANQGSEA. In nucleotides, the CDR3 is TGCAGCGTTGGATGGGGAGAGACCCAGTACTTC. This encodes CSVGWGETQYF.

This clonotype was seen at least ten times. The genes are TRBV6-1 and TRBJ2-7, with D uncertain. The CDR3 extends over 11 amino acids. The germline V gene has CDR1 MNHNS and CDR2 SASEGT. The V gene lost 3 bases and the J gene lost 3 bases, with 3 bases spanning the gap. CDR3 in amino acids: CASSDYYEQYF. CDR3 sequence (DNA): TGTGCCAGCAGTGACTACTACGAGCAGTACTTC.

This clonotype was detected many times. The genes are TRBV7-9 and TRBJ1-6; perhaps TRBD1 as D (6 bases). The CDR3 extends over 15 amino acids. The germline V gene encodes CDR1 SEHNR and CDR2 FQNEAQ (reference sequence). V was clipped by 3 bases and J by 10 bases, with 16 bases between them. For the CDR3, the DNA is TGTGCCAGCAGCTTGCCGGGACAAATAGGGTCACCCCTCCACTTT. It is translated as CASSLPGQIGSPLHF. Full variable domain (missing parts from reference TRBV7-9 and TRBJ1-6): DTGVSQNPRHKITKRGQNVTFRCDPISEHNRLYWYRQTLGQGPEFLTYFQNEAQLEKSRLLSDRFSAERPKGSFSTLEIQRTEQGDSAMYLCASSLPGQIGSPLHFGNGTRLTVT.

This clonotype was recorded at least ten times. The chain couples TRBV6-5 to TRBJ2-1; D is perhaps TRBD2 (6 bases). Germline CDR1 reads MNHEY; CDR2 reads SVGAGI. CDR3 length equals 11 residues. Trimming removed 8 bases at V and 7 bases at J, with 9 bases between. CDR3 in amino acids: CASEEGNEQFF. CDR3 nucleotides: TGTGCCAGCGAGGAGGGAAATGAGCAGTTCTTC.

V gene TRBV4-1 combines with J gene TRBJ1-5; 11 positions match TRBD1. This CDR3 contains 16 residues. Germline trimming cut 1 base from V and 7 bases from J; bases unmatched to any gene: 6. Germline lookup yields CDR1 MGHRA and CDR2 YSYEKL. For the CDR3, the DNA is TGCGCCAGCAGCCAAGGGACAGGGGGCGCGAGACAGCCCCAGCATTTT. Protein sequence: CASSQGTGGARQPQHF.

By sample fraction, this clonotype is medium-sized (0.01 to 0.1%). CDR3 bases: TGCAGTGCCCACCTAGCGGGAGAGACCCAGTACTTC. Translated: CSAHLAGETQYF. The chain employs TRBV20-1 and TRBJ2-5, with 8 bases that match TRBD2. With 6 bases clipped from V and 4 bases from J, the junction kept 4 bases outside the gene matches. CDR1 is DFQATT and CDR2 is SNEGSKA in the germline V gene (reference sequence). CDR3 length equals 12 residues.

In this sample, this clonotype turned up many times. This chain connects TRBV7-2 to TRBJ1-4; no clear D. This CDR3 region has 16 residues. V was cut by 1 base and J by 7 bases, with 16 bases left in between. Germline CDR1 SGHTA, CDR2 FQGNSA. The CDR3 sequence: CASSLGLRRRGEKLFF. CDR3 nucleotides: TGTGCCAGCAGCTTAGGCCTCAGAAGGCGGGGTGAAAAACTGTTTTTT.

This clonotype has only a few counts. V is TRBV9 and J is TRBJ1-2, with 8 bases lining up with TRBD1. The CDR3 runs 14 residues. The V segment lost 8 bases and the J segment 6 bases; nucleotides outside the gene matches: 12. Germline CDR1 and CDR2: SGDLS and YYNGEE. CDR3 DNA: TGTGCCAGTGACTCCGCAGGGGGCTCGAATGGCTACACCTTC. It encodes CASDSAGGSNGYTF.